Described below is a single TCR beta chain sequence and its context. What it binds is not known. These data are taken from a study of cytomegalovirus exposure and HLA in healthy donors. General study results and limits: It was reported that TCR beta sequences correctly inferred the HLA-A and HLA-B alleles for most subjects. A later analysis reportedly found that, within productive TCRs, an Asian-associated ancestry cluster had fewer N-insertions than the mean observed across the 666 donors. Association of 16,951 TCR beta sequences with HLA alleles was found at 0.05 false discovery rate in a later analysis. It was assumed in the presence/absence analyses that sequencing depth was roughly uniform across donors.

Primers included in the PCR were 60 Vbeta and 13 Jbeta primers. Measured with immunoSEQ multiplex PCR; TCRdb has only the in-frame clones, and not every one. The sample yields roughly 77,000 clones, roughly a tenth seen once. The CDR3 is made up of 14 amino acids. Germline V gene data show CDR1 as SGDLS and CDR2 as YYNGEE. V shed 5 bases and J shed 5 bases, with 17 bases lying between them. What was sequenced was PBMCs. The chain combines TRBV9 with TRBJ2-7; possibly TRBD1 for D (5 bases). The sequence derives from a man between 60 and 70 years old in good health and CMV-seropositive. The CDR3 sequence: CASSGLPLGDEQYF. As DNA, the CDR3 is TGTGCCAGCAGTGGCCTACCCCTAGGGGACGAGCAGTACTTC.